This passage covers 21 T cell receptor beta chains from one sample sequenced in a study of cytomegalovirus exposure and HLA in healthy donors. The study ran its PCR with 60 Vbeta and 13 Jbeta primers. Clones were sequenced by immunoSEQ multiplex PCR, and TCRdb holds only the in-frame ones, with some missing. The sample includes 150,000 to 200,000 clones, roughly 80% of them seen just once. Sequenced: PBMCs. Receptors were obtained from a female donor in good health and CMV-seronegative.

The gene calls are TRBV21-1 and TRBJ2-7; TRBD1, as called in the table, went unchecked against the DNA. TRBV21-1 is termed a pseudogene. This CDR3 contains 15 residues. Here the CDR3 reads CASTPTGPWAWEQYF. Here the CDR3 DNA reads TGTGCCAGCACCCCGACAGGGCCGTGGGCTTGGGAGCAGTACTTC.

This clone was recorded once. V is TRBV19 and J is TRBJ2-4; TRBD1 might be the D (6 bases). V was pared by 5 bases and J by 6 bases, with 17 bases between. The CDR3 totals 15 residues. Germline values: CDR1 LNHDA, CDR2 SQIVND (reference sequence). This CDR3 is CASSASQGTGNIQYF. The DNA of the CDR3 is TGTGCCAGTAGTGCGTCACAGGGAACTGGAAACATTCAGTACTTC.

V is TRBV2 and J is TRBJ2-5; 9 bases match TRBD1. The end of the DNA aligns better with TRBJ2-7, so the J call may be wrong. Germline-derived CDR1 and CDR2 are SNHLY and FYNNEI. CDR3 length: 14 amino acids. Here the CDR3 reads CASRGGQGVNEQYF. The CDR3 bases are TGTGCCAGCAGGGGGGGACAGGGTGTCAACGAGCAGTACTTC.

The V gene is TRBV7-2, the J gene TRBJ2-2, with 7 bases lining up with TRBD1. The CDR3 is 17 amino acids. The V gene end was trimmed by 5 bases and the J gene end by 0 bases; junction bases not matched to a gene: 9. Germline CDR1 reads SGHTA; CDR2 reads FQGNSA. CDR3 sequence (DNA): TGTGCCAGCAGCGGGCCGGGACAGCGTTCGAACACCGGGGAGCTGTTTTTT. Amino acids: CASSGPGQRSNTGELFF.

V gene TRBV6-5 combines with J gene TRBJ2-5, with TRBD2 matching over 9 bases. With 2 bases clipped from V and 2 bases from J, the junction kept 0 bases outside the gene matches. There are 14 residues in the CDR3. Germline CDR1 MNHEY, CDR2 SVGAGI. CDR3 region: CASSYLAGQETQYF. The CDR3 nucleotides read TGTGCCAGCAGTTACCTAGCGGGACAAGAGACCCAGTACTTC.

The J gene is TRBJ2-7, the V gene TRBV2; unclear D gene. V shed 8 bases and J shed 0 bases, with 8 bases lying between them. CDR3 length: 12 amino acids. Per germline, CDR1 SNHLY and CDR2 FYNNEI. The CDR3 is CASRASSYEQYF. CDR3 DNA sequence: TGTGCCAGCCGTGCGAGCTCCTACGAGCAGTACTTC.

This rearrangement joins TRBV5-1 to TRBJ2-7, with D possibly being TRBD1 (6 bases). The germline V gene encodes CDR1 SGHRS and CDR2 YFSETQ. CDR3 size: 15 residues. Trimming took off 0 bases at V and 3 bases at J, with 13 bases between the two ends. The CDR3 loop is CASSLAQGVHYEQYF. The CDR3 DNA sequence: TGCGCCAGCAGCTTGGCACAGGGAGTCCACTACGAGCAGTACTTC.

This chain links TRBV29-1 with TRBJ2-7, with no clear D. CDR3 length equals 13 residues. The V end lost 0 bases, the J end lost 3 bases, and 9 bases lay between the germline ends. CDR1 and CDR2 (germline): SQVTM, ANQGSEA. CDR3 DNA: TGCAGCGTTGAAGACAGCGCCCTCTACGAGCAGTACTTC. This codes for CSVEDSALYEQYF.

This rearrangement joins TRBV28 to TRBJ2-2, with D tentatively TRBD2 (5 bases). The CDR3 has 15 amino acids. Per germline, CDR1 MDHEN and CDR2 SYDVKM. Trimming stripped 1 base from V and 3 bases from J, with 9 bases between. CDR3 residues: CASSLFGLYTGELFF. CDR3 nucleotide sequence: TGTGCCAGCAGTTTATTTGGACTTTACACCGGGGAGCTGTTTTTT.

The gene calls are TRBV7-3 and TRBJ1-1; D not certain. Germline lookup yields CDR1 SGHTA and CDR2 FQGTGA. Trimming removed 5 bases from V and 1 base from J, with 8 bases in between. The CDR3 has 13 residues. The CDR3 nucleotides read TGTGCCAGCAGCGTCAGCGGGAACACTGAAGCTTTCTTT. Translating it yields CASSVSGNTEAFF.

This clone was seen ten or more times. The gene calls are TRBV2 and TRBJ2-1; D possibly corresponds to TRBD1 (6 bases). The CDR3 extends over 17 amino acids. Germline CDR1 and CDR2: SNHLY and FYNNEI. Trimming removed 6 bases from V and 5 bases from J, with 23 bases in between. The CDR3 protein is CASSTTFTGTTNNEQFF. The CDR3 DNA reads as TGTGCCAGCAGCACAACCTTTACCGGGACAACAAACAATGAGCAGTTCTTC.

The gene calls are TRBV2 and TRBJ2-1; D is unresolved. Trimming pared 6 bases from V and 7 bases from J, leaving 10 bases between. This CDR3 is 12 amino acids long. Per germline, CDR1 SNHLY and CDR2 FYNNEI. As DNA, the CDR3 is TGTGCCAGCAGCTACTACGGAAATGAGCAGTTCTTC. It encodes CASSYYGNEQFF.

CDR3 DNA sequence: TGTGCCTGCGACTATTCCTACAATGAGCAGTTCTTC. This translates into CACDYSYNEQFF. The chain links TRBV2 to TRBJ2-1, with a possible D match to TRBD2 (5 bases). This CDR3 region has 12 residues. V was shortened by 11 bases and J by 1 base, with 9 bases between the two germline ends. Germline loops: CDR1 SNHLY, CDR2 FYNNEI. The entire variable domain, with the rest obtained from reference TRBV2 and TRBJ2-1, is as follows: EPEVTQTPSHQVTQMGQEVILRCVPISNHLYFYWYRQILGQKVEFLVSFYNNEISEKSEIFDDQFSVERPDGSNFTLKIRSTKLEDSAMYFCACDYSYNEQFFGPGTRLTVL.

The V call is TRBV5-1, the J call TRBJ2-3, with D possibly being TRBD2 (7 bases). The CDR3 consists of 14 residues. The V end was cut by 5 bases, the J end by 0 bases, with 10 bases between. CDR1 SGHRS and CDR2 YFSETQ come from the germline V gene. The CDR3 sequence is CASRGGPSTDTQYF. DNA of the CDR3: TGCGCCAGCAGGGGGGGGCCTAGCACAGATACGCAGTATTTT.

The chain has TRBV7-2 and TRBJ2-7, with 11 bases fitting TRBD2. The CDR3 is 17 amino acids. In germline, CDR1 is SGHTA, CDR2 FQGNSA. The trim removed 1 base at V and 1 base at J, leaving 6 bases unmatched. The CDR3 reads CASSLVSGRGGSYEQYF. CDR3 sequence (DNA): TGTGCCAGCAGCTTAGTTAGCGGGAGGGGTGGGTCCTACGAGCAGTACTTC.

The chain uses TRBV9 and TRBJ2-7, with TRBD2 matching over 8 bases. The length of the CDR3 is 17 residues. Germline CDR1 and CDR2: SGDLS and YYNGEE. J lost 0 bases, V lost 4 bases, and 12 bases had no gene match. CDR3: CASSPTGGGTYSYEQYF. As DNA, the CDR3 is TGTGCCAGCAGCCCCACCGGGGGGGGCACGTACTCCTACGAGCAGTACTTC. Full variable domain (outside the CDR3, taken from reference TRBV9 and TRBJ2-7): DSGVTQTPKHLITATGQRVTLRCSPRSGDLSVYWYQQSLDQGLQFLIQYYNGEERAKGNILERFSAQQFPDLHSELNLSSLELGDSALYFCASSPTGGGTYSYEQYFGPGTRLTVT.

The V gene is TRBV5-4, the J gene TRBJ2-5, with D tentatively TRBD1 (6 bases). Trimming stripped 7 bases from V and 5 bases from J, with 12 bases between. CDR1 is SGHNT and CDR2 is YYREEE in the germline V gene (reference sequence). The CDR3 is 12 amino acids. The CDR3 region has the DNA TGTGCCAGCGCCCCCCAGGGGGAGACCCAGTACTTC. As protein: CASAPQGETQYF.

The genes are TRBV19 and TRBJ1-2; D gene ambiguous. Germline CDR1 LNHDA, CDR2 SQIVND (reference sequence). The CDR3 extends over 15 amino acids. Trimming took off 5 bases at V and 4 bases at J, with 17 bases between the two ends. CDR3 amino acids: CASSPDNPTIYGYTF. In nucleotides, the CDR3 is TGTGCCAGTAGTCCCGACAATCCAACAATCTATGGCTACACCTTC.

This clone came up once. V usage is TRBV9 and J usage is TRBJ2-1; 7 nucleotides agree with TRBD1. CDR1 and CDR2 (germline): SGDLS, YYNGEE. V lost 0 bases, J lost 4 bases, and 10 bases stayed unmatched. The CDR3 has 17 amino acids. The CDR3 sequence: CASSVEGGPNSYNEQFF. The CDR3 bases are TGTGCCAGCAGCGTAGAAGGGGGCCCTAATTCTTACAATGAGCAGTTCTTC. Full variable domain (remainder filled in from reference TRBV9 and TRBJ2-1): DSGVTQTPKHLITATGQRVTLRCSPRSGDLSVYWYQQSLDQGLQFLIQYYNGEERAKGNILERFSAQQFPDLHSELNLSSLELGDSALYFCASSVEGGPNSYNEQFFGPGTRLTVL.

The chain is built from TRBV30 and TRBJ1-5; 8 nucleotides match TRBD1. This CDR3 is built from 15 residues. Germline assignment: CDR1 GTSNPN and CDR2 SVGIG (reference sequence). J gave up 6 bases and V 4 bases, and 11 bases lay outside the gene matches. In DNA, the CDR3 is TGTGCCTGGATGGAGGGACAGGTACACGGTCAGCCCCAGCATTTT. This translates into CAWMEGQVHGQPQHF.

The sample holds one count of this clone. The chain joins TRBV4-2 to TRBJ2-3; 9 nucleotides match TRBD2. The junction had 7 bases not matched to a gene; V was cut back by 6 bases and J by 0 bases. From germline, CDR1 is LGHNA and CDR2 YNFKEQ. The CDR3 totals 16 residues. This chain's CDR3 is CASRPLAGTSTDTQYF. The DNA of the CDR3 is TGTGCCAGCAGGCCCCTAGCGGGGACCAGCACAGATACGCAGTATTTT.